The source of this TCR beta chain is a study of cytomegalovirus exposure and HLA in healthy donors. Whole-study context: Most donors, 80% to 90% of more than 300 genotyped, fell in the Caucasian-associated ancestry cluster.

CDR3 length: 15 amino acids. Trimming removed 1 base at V and 6 bases at J, with 12 bases between. In germline, CDR1 is LGHNA, CDR2 YNFKEQ. This clone has just one count. Its antigen is as yet unknown. Overall study results and limits: V- and J-gene trimming in TCR beta was tied to a missense DCLRE1C variant by an analysis performed later. Later analysis identified some 16,000 TCR beta sequences associated with HLA alleles, using a false discovery rate threshold of 0.05. Per a later analysis, HLA-associated TCR beta chains showed more clonal expansion than other, equally common TCR beta chains.

The PCR used 60 Vbeta and 13 Jbeta primers. Produced via immunoSEQ multiplex PCR; TCRdb's table is partial and in-frame only. The data hold about 150,000 clones, with approximately 84% observed a single time. The sample consisted of PBMCs. This chain joins TRBV4-2 and TRBJ2-2, with D perhaps TRBD1 (6 bases). The source is a woman aged 40-49 years in good health and CMV-seropositive. This CDR3 is CASSQGRAGAGELFF. The CDR3 nucleotides read TGTGCCAGCAGCCAAGGTCGGGCAGGGGCCGGGGAGCTGTTTTTT.